These 12 T cell receptor beta chains came from one sample sequenced in a study of cytomegalovirus exposure and HLA in healthy donors. The PCR contained 60 Vbeta and 13 Jbeta primers. Profiled with immunoSEQ multiplex PCR; TCRdb holds only in-frame clones, not every one. The sample includes 100,000 to 150,000 clones, approximately 81% of them seen just once. Sequencing was done on a sample of PBMCs. The receptor set was obtained from a male donor in good health and CMV-seronegative.

This clone was picked up a small number of times. J is TRBJ2-2 and V is TRBV11-1; TRBD2 aligns across 8 bases. This CDR3 is built from 14 residues. J gave up 5 bases and V 8 bases, and 7 bases lay outside the gene matches. Germline values: CDR1 SGHAT, CDR2 FQDESV (reference sequence). The CDR3 DNA reads as TGTGCCAGCGCGGGGGGCCTTGGGACCGGGGAGCTGTTTTTT. Protein sequence: CASAGGLGTGELFF.

This clone came up a few times. The chain carries TRBV19 and TRBJ1-2; D is uncertain. V was clipped by 5 bases and J by 8 bases, with 18 bases between them. There are 14 residues in the CDR3. From germline, CDR1 is LNHDA and CDR2 SQIVND (reference sequence). The CDR3 sequence is CASSPTGKSGGYTF. CDR3 coding DNA: TGTGCCAGTAGTCCCACGGGAAAGAGCGGAGGCTACACCTTC.

The gene calls are TRBV5-6 and TRBJ2-2; 7 bases are shared with TRBD1. The CDR3 spans 17 residues. The germline V gene encodes CDR1 SGHDT and CDR2 YYEEEE. After removal of 0 bases from V and 7 bases from J, the junction contained 12 bases not matched to a gene. This chain's CDR3 is CASSLGGQAIQGGELFF. The CDR3 DNA reads as TGTGCCAGCAGCTTGGGCGGACAGGCCATTCAAGGCGGGGAGCTGTTTTTT.

J is TRBJ2-3 and V is TRBV28; TRBD1 is a possible D gene (6 bases). Trimming removed 6 bases at V and 3 bases at J, with 16 bases between. The CDR3 loop spans 15 amino acids. Germline V CDR1 and CDR2: MDHEN, SYDVKM. The CDR3 sequence: CASSPGGRGTDTQYF. The DNA of the CDR3 is TGTGCCAGCAGCCCTGGGGGCCGGGGTACAGATACGCAGTATTTT.

The chain uses TRBV5-6 and TRBJ1-3; 7 bases line up with TRBD1. Germline lookup yields CDR1 SGHDT and CDR2 YYEEEE. The ends lost 4 bases at V and 0 bases at J; junction bases unmatched: 16. The CDR3 sequence is 19 residues long. The CDR3, as DNA: TGTGCCAGCAGCAGCGACAGGGCCTTAACTTTGAGCTCTGGAAACACCATATATTTT. Amino acid sequence: CASSSDRALTLSSGNTIYF.

This chain joins TRBV11-2 and TRBJ2-1, with 10 bases aligning to TRBD2. V was pared by 5 bases and J by 6 bases, with 16 bases of the junction left unmatched. Germline CDR1 SGHAT, CDR2 FQNNGV. The CDR3 is 18 residues long. DNA for the CDR3: TGTGCCAGCAGCCCGAGAAGCCCTAGCGGGGGATTCGGCAATGAGCAGTTCTTC. Translation gives CASSPRSPSGGFGNEQFF.

This clone was counted between two and nine times. This chain joins TRBV18 and TRBJ1-2; D is uncertain. This CDR3 is 12 amino acids long. V dropped 6 bases and J dropped 8 bases, with 13 bases sitting between them. CDR1 is KGHSH, CDR2 LQKENI, per germline. The CDR3 loop reads CASSQRPNGYTF. CDR3 coding DNA: TGTGCCAGCTCCCAGCGACCCAACGGCTACACCTTC.

The V call is TRBV29-1, the J call TRBJ1-5, with 8 bases matching TRBD1. Germline loops: CDR1 SQVTM, CDR2 ANQGSEA. The CDR3 runs to 13 residues. The ends lost 3 bases at V and 4 bases at J; junction bases unmatched: 2. The CDR3 region has the DNA TGCAGCGTTGAGACAGGGGTAAATCAGCCCCAGCATTTT. Translation: CSVETGVNQPQHF.

Remarks on this clone: The junction shows a germline mismatch at one end, possibly a read error. The chain is built from TRBV7-7 and TRBJ2-3, with D possibly matching TRBD1 (6 bases). Germline V lookup: CDR1 SSHAT, CDR2 FNYEAQ (reference sequence). The CDR3 sequence is 14 residues long. CDR3 sequence reads: CASSSSGGTDTQYF. As DNA, the CDR3 is TGTGCTAGCAGCTCTTCAGGGGGCACAGATACGCAGTATTTT.

The chain combines TRBV6-1 with TRBJ1-6, with 9 bases aligning to TRBD1. J was trimmed by 7 bases and V by 7 bases; bases with no gene match: 5. In germline, CDR1 is MNHNS, CDR2 SASEGT. This CDR3 has 14 amino acids. In DNA form, the CDR3 reads TGTGCCAGCAACCTTGACAGGGGGAATTCACCCCTCCACTTT. Its protein product is CASNLDRGNSPLHF.

The V gene is TRBV6-6, the J gene TRBJ1-4, with 9 positions matching TRBD1. J was trimmed by 1 base and V by 6 bases; bases with no gene match: 6. CDR3 length equals 16 residues. The V gene's germline CDR1 is MNHNY and CDR2 SVGAGI (reference sequence). The CDR3 coding sequence is TGTGCCAGCAGGGGGACAGGGTGGCTAACTAATGAAAAACTGTTTTTT. Translating it yields CASRGTGWLTNEKLFF.

This chain joins TRBV13 and TRBJ2-2; tentative D call: TRBD1 (5 bases). In germline, CDR1 is PRHDT, CDR2 FYEKMQ (reference sequence). CDR3 size: 15 residues. Deletions cut 3 bases from V and 2 bases from J, with 10 bases between. The CDR3 DNA is TGTGCCAGCAGCTTGCAGGGCATAAACACCGGGGAGCTGTTTTTT. Amino acids: CASSLQGINTGELFF. Variable domain in full (rest from reference TRBV13 and TRBJ2-2): AAGVIQSPRHLIKEKRETATLKCYPIPRHDTVYWYQQGPGQDPQFLISFYEKMQSDKGSIPDRFSAQQFSDYHSELNMSSLELGDSALYFCASSLQGINTGELFFGEGSRLTVL.